Listed below are T cell receptor beta chains from one sample, sequenced in a study of HIV-infected patients and healthy controls. TCRdb reprocessed the 5' RACE reads via MiXCR and lists one record per CDR3 protein. The repertoire includes about 8,600 distinct CDR3 sequences, 8.7% of them detected once, and about 20% sits in the top ten. The sequenced sample was blood, obtained during antiretroviral therapy. These receptors originate from an adult with HIV infection. Each CDR3 is given with its conserved first and last residue. D genes are given only for firm matches. Size tells how often a clone was seen (once, few, many) or the class of an expanded clone, and some rows leave it out.

clone size,J gene,V gene,D gene,CDR3 DNA,CDR3 protein
many,TRBJ2-3,TRBV6-5,TRBD1,TGTGCCAGCAGCCTAGGACAGGAAACCACAGATACGCAGTATTTT,CASSLGQETTDTQYF
few,TRBJ1-1,TRBV10-1,-,TGCGCCAGCAGTGAGTCGTCCCTGGGCACTGAAGCTTTCTTT,CASSESSLGTEAFF
medium-sized,TRBJ2-1,TRBV2,-,TGTGCCAGCAACGTAAGGGATGAGCAGTTCTTC,CASNVRDEQFF
-,TRBJ2-3,TRBV25-1,TRBD2,TGTGCCAGCAGTGAGCCATCGGGAGGGCCTGGCACAGATACGCAGTATTTT,CASSEPSGGPGTDTQYF
medium-sized,TRBJ2-5,TRBV28,TRBD1,TGTGCCAGCAGCCCCGACAGGGAAGAGACCCAGTACTTC,CASSPDREETQYF
many,TRBJ1-5,TRBV6-1,TRBD1,TGTGCCAGCAGTTCCCACAGGGGCAGGGGCAATCAGCCCCAGCATTTT,CASSSHRGRGNQPQHF
few,TRBJ2-2,TRBV19,TRBD1,TGTGCCAGTAGTAGAGGGGGCGCGATTGGGCCCGGGGAGCTGTTTTTT,CASSRGGAIGPGELFF
many,TRBJ2-1,TRBV20-1,TRBD2,TGCAGTGCAAAAAGCGGGGGTTGGGATGAGCAGTTCTTC,CSAKSGGWDEQFF
medium-sized,TRBJ2-5,TRBV18,TRBD2,TGTGCCAGCTCACGTTCCGGGACTAGCGGGGATCTTCGACCAGGGGAGACCCAGTACTTC,CASSRSGTSGDLRPGETQYF
medium-sized,TRBJ1-2,TRBV24-1,TRBD1,TGTGCCACCAGTGATACCGGGACAGTCAATGGCTACACCTTC,CATSDTGTVNGYTF
many,TRBJ1-5,TRBV6-1,-,TGTGCCAGCAGAGCAGGCGAGGGAGGCAATCAGCCCCAGCATTTT,CASRAGEGGNQPQHF
many,TRBJ1-2,TRBV4-2,-,TGTGCCAGCAGCCAAGTCTCGGGTAACTATGGCTACACCTTC,CASSQVSGNYGYTF
many,TRBJ1-1,TRBV5-1,-,TGCGCCAGCAGCTTGGTATCTGGATGGGGCACTGAAGCTTTCTTT,CASSLVSGWGTEAFF
many,TRBJ1-6,TRBV7-2,-,TGTGCCAGCAGCTTGGGCCCCAGGGCTTCTAATTCACCCCTCCACTTT,CASSLGPRASNSPLHF
many,TRBJ2-1,TRBV30,TRBD1,TGTGCCTGGAGTCACAGGGGCAATGAGCAGTTCTTC,CAWSHRGNEQFF
medium-sized,TRBJ2-3,TRBV6-4,-,TGTGCCAGCAGTAAGCCTAGCCCCACAGATACGCAGTATTTT,CASSKPSPTDTQYF
many,TRBJ2-5,TRBV5-1,-,TGCGCCAGCAGCTTGGAGGATAACTTGGGTGAAACCCAGTACTTC,CASSLEDNLGETQYF
many,TRBJ1-3,TRBV5-1,-,TGCGCCAGCGCGAAAGACTCTGGAAACACCATATATTTT,CASAKDSGNTIYF
few,TRBJ1-4,TRBV5-1,TRBD1,TGCGCCAGCAGCTCGACAGGGTCTAATGAAAAACTGTTTTTT,CASSSTGSNEKLFF
-,TRBJ2-1,TRBV11-2,-,TGTGCCAGCACCCAAGCGCGTAAGTGGGCTAATGAGCAGTTCTTC,CASTQARKWANEQFF
many,TRBJ1-2,TRBV2,-,TGTGCCAGCAGTGAGGGTAGGAATGGCTACACCTTC,CASSEGRNGYTF
many,TRBJ1-5,TRBV2,-,TGTGCCAGCAGGATGAGAGCAAGCAATCAGCCCCAGCATTTT,CASRMRASNQPQHF